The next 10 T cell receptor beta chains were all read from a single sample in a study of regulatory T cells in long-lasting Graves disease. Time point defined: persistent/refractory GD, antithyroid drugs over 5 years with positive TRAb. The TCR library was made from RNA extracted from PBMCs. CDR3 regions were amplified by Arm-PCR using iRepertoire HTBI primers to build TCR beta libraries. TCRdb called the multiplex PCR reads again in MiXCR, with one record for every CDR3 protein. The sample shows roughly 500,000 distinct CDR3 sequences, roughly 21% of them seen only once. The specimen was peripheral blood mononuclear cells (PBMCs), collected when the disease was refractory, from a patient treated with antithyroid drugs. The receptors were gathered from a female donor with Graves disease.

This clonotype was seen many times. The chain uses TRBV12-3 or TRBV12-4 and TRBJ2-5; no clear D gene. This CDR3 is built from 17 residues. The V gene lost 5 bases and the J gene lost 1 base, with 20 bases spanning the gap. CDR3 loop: CASSASGANPVQETQYF. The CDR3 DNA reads TGTGCCAGCAGTGCCTCGGGCGCGAATCCCGTCCAAGAGACCCAGTACTTC.

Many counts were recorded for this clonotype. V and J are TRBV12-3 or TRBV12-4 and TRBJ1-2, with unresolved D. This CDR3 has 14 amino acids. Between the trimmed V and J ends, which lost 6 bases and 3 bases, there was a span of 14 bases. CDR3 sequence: CASRPPWEDYGYTF. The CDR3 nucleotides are TGTGCCAGCAGACCCCCCTGGGAGGACTATGGCTACACCTTC.

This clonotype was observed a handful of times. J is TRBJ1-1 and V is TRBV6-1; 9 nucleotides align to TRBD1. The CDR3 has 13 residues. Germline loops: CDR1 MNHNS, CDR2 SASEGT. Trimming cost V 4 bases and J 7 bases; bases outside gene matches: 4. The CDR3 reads CASSATGGVEAFF. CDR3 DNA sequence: TGTGCCAGCAGTGCCACAGGGGGCGTTGAAGCTTTCTTT.

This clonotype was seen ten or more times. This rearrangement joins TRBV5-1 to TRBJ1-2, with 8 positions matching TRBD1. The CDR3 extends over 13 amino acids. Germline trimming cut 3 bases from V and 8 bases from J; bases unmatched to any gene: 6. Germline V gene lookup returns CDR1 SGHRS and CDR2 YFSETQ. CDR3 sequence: CASSSDRVLGYTF. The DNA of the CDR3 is TGCGCCAGCAGCTCGGACAGGGTTTTGGGCTACACCTTC.

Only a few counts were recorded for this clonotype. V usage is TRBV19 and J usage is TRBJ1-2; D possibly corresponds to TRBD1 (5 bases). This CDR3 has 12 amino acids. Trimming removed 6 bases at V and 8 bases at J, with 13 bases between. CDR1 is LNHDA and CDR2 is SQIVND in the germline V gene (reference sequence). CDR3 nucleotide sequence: TGTGCCAGTAGAGGGACGGGTCGCGGCTACACCTTC. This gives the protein CASRGTGRGYTF. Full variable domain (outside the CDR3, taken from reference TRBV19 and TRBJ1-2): DGGITQSPKYLFRKEGQNVTLSCEQNLNHDAMYWYRQDPGQGLRLIYYSQIVNDFQKGDIAEGYSVSREKKESFPLTVTSAQKNPTAFYLCASRGTGRGYTFGSGTRLTVV.

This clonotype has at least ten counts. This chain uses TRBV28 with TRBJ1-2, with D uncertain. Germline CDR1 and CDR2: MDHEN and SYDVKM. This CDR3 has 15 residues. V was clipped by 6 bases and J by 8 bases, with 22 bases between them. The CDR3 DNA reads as TGTGCCAGCAGATCCCCCGGACTCTCGATAAGCGGCTACACCTTC. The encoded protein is CASRSPGLSISGYTF.

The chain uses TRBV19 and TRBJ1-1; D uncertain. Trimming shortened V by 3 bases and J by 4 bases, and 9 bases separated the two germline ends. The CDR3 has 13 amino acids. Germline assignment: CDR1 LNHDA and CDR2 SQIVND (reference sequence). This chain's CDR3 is CASSILVGTEAFF. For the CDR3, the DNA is TGTGCCAGTAGTATTCTTGTAGGCACTGAAGCTTTCTTT.

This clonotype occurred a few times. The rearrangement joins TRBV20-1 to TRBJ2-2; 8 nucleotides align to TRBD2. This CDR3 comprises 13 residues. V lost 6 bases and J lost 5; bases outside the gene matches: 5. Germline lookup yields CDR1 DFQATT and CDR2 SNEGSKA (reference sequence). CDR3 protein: CSAPREGTGELFF. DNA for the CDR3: TGCAGTGCCCCCCGGGAGGGGACCGGGGAGCTGTTTTTT.

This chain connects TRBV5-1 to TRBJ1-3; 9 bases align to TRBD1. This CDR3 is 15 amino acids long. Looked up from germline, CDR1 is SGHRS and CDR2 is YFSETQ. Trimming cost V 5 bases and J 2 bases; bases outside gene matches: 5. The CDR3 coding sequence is TGCGCCAGCAGAAAAGACAGGGGGGCTGGAAACACCATATATTTT. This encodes CASRKDRGAGNTIYF.

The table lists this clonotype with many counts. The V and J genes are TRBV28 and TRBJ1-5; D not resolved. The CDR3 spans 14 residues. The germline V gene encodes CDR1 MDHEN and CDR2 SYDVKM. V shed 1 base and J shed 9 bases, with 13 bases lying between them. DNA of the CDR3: TGTGCCAGCAGTTTATTTTCAATTTTTGGGCCCCAGCATTTT. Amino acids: CASSLFSIFGPQHF.